This TCR beta chain was profiled in a study of blood T cell repertoires in COVID-19. Either two negative PCRs, clearance, or symptom resolution qualified Cohort 3 donors as recovered. This clone turned up a few times. The repertoire was sequenced with immunoSEQ multiplex PCR; TCRdb's copy has only in-frame clones and lacks some. The repertoire holds about 300,000 clones, over 75% seen once, with over 9.5% in the top ten. The sequence derives from a woman aged 18 to 35 who had recovered from COVID-19. Input material: PBMCs or T cells enriched from blood (not recorded which).

The CDR3 here is CASSHSKTGGNTIYF. The DNA of the CDR3 is TGCGCCAGCAGCCACTCTAAGACAGGGGGAAACACCATATATTTT. The chain carries TRBV4-1 and TRBJ1-3; 7 bases align to TRBD1. Germline V lookup: CDR1 MGHRA, CDR2 YSYEKL. This CDR3 comprises 15 residues. Trimming at V came to 3 bases and at J to 4 bases, leaving 6 bases not matched to a gene.